This T cell receptor (beta chain) is from a study of blood T cell repertoires in COVID-19. Overall study context: The United States, Italy and Spain provided the acute and convalescent COVID-19 samples. Sample material is recorded as cDNA or gDNA derived from T cells, B-cell-depleted T cells, or PBMCs.

Authors' data handling: Amplification with reference gene primers provided the estimates of nucleated cell counts. Only in-frame clones appear in the TCRdb table, and some are missing; sequencing was by immunoSEQ multiplex PCR. For V, J and clone size, that table is used; D and trimming come from the DNA. The sample has over 50,000 clones, 75% to 95% seen once. Germline V gene sequence: CDR1 SNHLY, CDR2 FYNNEI. The germline V and J ends were trimmed by 6 bases and 4 bases, with 15 bases remaining between them. The CDR3 has 14 residues. Sequenced material: peripheral blood. This TCR derives from a man between 45 and 60 years old with active COVID-19. The chain couples TRBV2 to TRBJ2-5, with D maybe TRBD2 (6 bases). CDR3 DNA sequence: TGTGCCAGCAGGGCGACTAGAGAACGAGAGACCCAGTACTTC. Residues: CASRATRERETQYF.